A single TCR beta chain is shown here with its context. With V trimmed by 5 bases and J by 4 bases, 24 bases remained unmatched. The CDR3 loop spans 20 amino acids. CDR1 is SGHTA and CDR2 is FQGTGA in the germline V gene. Alongside a J-beta primer mix, a sample-barcoded 5' primer served in a second PCR lasting about 6 to 12 cycles. TCRdb redid the calling of the 5' RACE reads with MiXCR, one entry per CDR3 protein. The sample contains approximately 580,000 distinct CDR3 sequences, approximately 25% of which appear only once. This sample was taken from a study of blood T cells in healthy people across ages. These records were also assigned to another study, of T cells of mothers and their children. That report notes: When mothers and children were related, their normalized repertoire overlap, which was always slightly higher, did not differ significantly from that of unrelated pairs.

The sequenced material came from blood. This clonotype was obtained from a boy under 18 in good health. The chain is built from TRBV7-3 and TRBJ2-3; 7 bases are a match to TRBD2. The DNA for the CDR3 is TGTGCCAGCAGCCCACGGGGGGAACTCGTACTTCGGCCCGGGTCAGATACGCAGTATTTT. Encoded protein: CASSPRGELVLRPGSDTQYF.